This passage covers 30 T cell receptor beta chains from one sample sequenced in a study of shared clonotypes between healthy human individuals. Some clones are missing from TCRdb's copy, which holds only in-frame ones; the method was immunoSEQ multiplex PCR. The data show 2.3 million or so clones, approximately 93% seen once. Sequencing used naive CD4+ T cells from PBMCs. Subset indicated: CD45RA+ positively selected. The receptors shown here come from a young man in good health. Some clones in this sample may be carry-over from other donors' samples.

This clone was recorded only once. The rearrangement links TRBV1 to TRBJ1-2; TRBD1, the table's D call, was not compared with the DNA. TRBV1 represents a pseudogene. This CDR3 spans 17 amino acids. The CDR3 coding sequence is TGCACCAGCAGCCAGGAGGACAGGGGGCGTCACCACTATGGCTACACCTTC. Translating gives CTSSQEDRGRHHYGYTF.

This chain connects TRBV30 to TRBJ2-7; no reliable D call. The ends were cut back, 2 bases at V and 4 bases at J, with 6 bases in the middle. The CDR3 spans 11 residues. The germline CDR1 and CDR2 sequences are GTSNPN and SVGIG (reference sequence). The CDR3, as DNA: TGTGCCTGGAGTACTCAATACGAGCAGTACTTC. It yields the protein CAWSTQYEQYF.

This clone came up once. This chain joins TRBV4-1 and TRBJ1-1, with unresolved D. CDR3 length: 13 amino acids. Germline V gene sequence: CDR1 MGHRA, CDR2 YSYEKL. The CDR3 region is CAESYEPNTEAFF. The CDR3 DNA sequence: TGCGCGGAAAGCTACGAGCCTAACACTGAAGCTTTCTTT.

This clone was picked up one time. CDR3 region: CASRASGLREQYF. CDR3 DNA sequence: TGTGCCAGCAGAGCAAGCGGGCTAAGGGAGCAGTACTTC. The chain combines TRBV6-1 with TRBJ2-7, with D perhaps matching TRBD2 (6 bases). Trimming took off 6 bases at V and 7 bases at J, with 16 bases between the two ends. CDR1 is MNHNS, CDR2 SASEGT, per germline. The CDR3 sequence is 13 residues long.

The chain has TRBV7-2 and TRBJ2-1; 12 bases are a match to TRBD2. This CDR3 is built from 17 residues. In germline, CDR1 is SGHTA, CDR2 FQGNSA. Trimming removed 5 bases from V and 10 bases from J; junction bases left unmatched: 15. The CDR3 region is CASSQRLAGVSPREQFF. CDR3 sequence (DNA): TGTGCCAGCAGCCAGCGACTAGCGGGAGTGTCGCCCCGAGAGCAGTTCTTC.

Remarks on this clone: Other DNA sequences in the same sample also yield this CDR3. The genes are TRBV28 and TRBJ2-1; D remains ambiguous. This CDR3 is 11 amino acids long. With 5 bases removed from V and 4 bases from J, the gap between germline ends came to 3 bases. Germline values: CDR1 MDHEN, CDR2 SYDVKM. As DNA, the CDR3 is TGTGCCAGCAGTACATACAATGAGCAGTTCTTC. It encodes CASSTYNEQFF.

V is TRBV28 and J is TRBJ2-6, with D perhaps TRBD1 (7 bases). Germline V lookup: CDR1 MDHEN, CDR2 SYDVKM. The CDR3 totals 16 residues. Trimming cost V 6 bases and J 2 bases, with 14 bases left between them. In DNA form, the CDR3 reads TGTGCCAGCAGCTCTCAGGGGGGTACTGGGGCCAACGTCCTGACTTTC. This encodes CASSSQGGTGANVLTF.

The gene calls are TRBV9 and TRBJ2-1, with TRBD2 identical over 11 bases. The V segment lost 4 bases and the J segment 6 bases; nucleotides outside the gene matches: 6. Germline CDR1 reads SGDLS; CDR2 reads YYNGEE. The CDR3 is 15 residues long. The CDR3 loop is CASSMTSGNFNEQFF. CDR3 coding DNA: TGTGCCAGCAGCATGACTAGCGGGAACTTCAATGAGCAGTTCTTC. The full variable domain, in which reference TRBV9 and TRBJ2-1 provide the parts outside the CDR3, is DSGVTQTPKHLITATGQRVTLRCSPRSGDLSVYWYQQSLDQGLQFLIQYYNGEERAKGNILERFSAQQFPDLHSELNLSSLELGDSALYFCASSMTSGNFNEQFFGPGTRLTVL.

The J gene is TRBJ2-5, the V gene TRBV15; a possible D gene is TRBD1 (5 bases). CDR3 length equals 15 residues. The V gene lost 1 base and the J gene lost 1 base, with 10 bases spanning the gap. Germline V lookup: CDR1 LNHNV, CDR2 YYDKDF (reference sequence). CDR3 coding DNA: TGTGCCACCAGCAGAGCAGGGCAGCTCCAAGAGACCCAGTACTTC. This encodes CATSRAGQLQETQYF. The whole variable domain, filled in from reference TRBV15 and TRBJ2-5, reads DAMVIQNPRYQVTQFGKPVTLSCSQTLNHNVMYWYQQKSSQAPKLLFHYYDKDFNNEADTPDNFQSRRPNTSFCFLDIRSPGLGDTAMYLCATSRAGQLQETQYFGPGTRLLVL.

This chain uses TRBV7-6 with TRBJ2-2; 8 bases match TRBD1. V gave up 5 bases and J gave up 5 bases; unmatched junction bases: 16. Looked up from germline, CDR1 is SGHVS and CDR2 is FNYEAQ. The CDR3 has 18 amino acids. The CDR3 DNA is TGTGCCAGCAGCAAAAAGAAGCAGCCGGACAGGGATACCGGGGAGCTGTTTTTT. Protein sequence: CASSKKKQPDRDTGELFF.

The chain combines TRBV6-1 with TRBJ1-3; D gene ambiguous. The CDR3 has 17 amino acids. Germline V CDR1 and CDR2: MNHNS, SASEGT. V dropped 0 bases and J dropped 1 base, with 13 bases sitting between them. CDR3: CASSEALMGRSGNTIYF. The CDR3 DNA is TGTGCCAGCAGTGAAGCGCTAATGGGCAGATCTGGAAACACCATATATTTT.

This clone has a single count. The chain employs TRBV7-2 and TRBJ2-1, with TRBD2 as a possible D gene (6 bases). V dropped 1 base and J dropped 8 bases, with 21 bases sitting between them. The germline V gene has CDR1 SGHTA and CDR2 FQGNSA. The CDR3 loop spans 17 amino acids. The CDR3 nucleotides are TGTGCCAGCAGCTTAGTAGGAGTAGCGGCAGGTCACGATGAGCAGTTCTTC. This encodes CASSLVGVAAGHDEQFF.

V and J are TRBV10-1 and TRBJ1-1; D perhaps matches TRBD1 (6 bases). Germline CDR1 and CDR2: WNHNN and SYGVQD (reference sequence). Trimming shortened V by 4 bases and J by 1 base, and 10 bases separated the two germline ends. The CDR3 extends over 14 amino acids. The CDR3 is CASSVGGPNTEAFF. The CDR3 DNA reads as TGCGCCAGCAGTGTCGGGGGGCCGAACACTGAAGCTTTCTTT.

This chain uses TRBV4-2 with TRBJ1-4; TRBD1 agrees at 9 bases. Germline CDR1 reads LGHNA; CDR2 reads YNFKEQ. V lost 5 bases and J lost 5; bases outside the gene matches: 3. There are 14 residues in the CDR3. CDR3 residues: CASSDRGRNEKLFF. The CDR3 DNA reads as TGTGCCAGCAGCGACAGGGGGAGGAATGAAAAACTGTTTTTT.

The chain recombines TRBV7-2 with TRBJ2-7, with a possible D match to TRBD2 (6 bases). The V gene's germline CDR1 is SGHTA and CDR2 FQGNSA. The CDR3 is made up of 15 amino acids. V shed 6 bases and J shed 9 bases, with 24 bases lying between them. The CDR3 DNA is TGTGCCAGCAGGCCCCAAGCCCACCGGGAGCTCGCGCAGTACTTC. Amino acid sequence: CASRPQAHRELAQYF.

For this clone: Other DNA variants within this sample encode the same CDR3. The chain is built from TRBV5-1 and TRBJ2-1; D remains unclear. This CDR3 has 13 residues. Trimming stripped 0 bases from V and 5 bases from J, with 6 bases between. Germline CDR1 is SGHRS and CDR2 is YFSETQ. This chain's CDR3 is CASSLGLDNEQFF. DNA of the CDR3: TGCGCCAGCAGCTTGGGCCTAGACAATGAGCAGTTCTTC.

In this sample, this clone turned up once. DNA of the CDR3: TGTGCCACCCTAGCGGGAGGAGGTTCCGAGCAGTACTTC. As protein: CATLAGGGSEQYF. This sequence joins TRBV10-3 and TRBJ2-7; 11 bases are shared with TRBD2. The length of the CDR3 is 13 residues. V lost 10 bases and J lost 6; bases outside the gene matches: 8. Germline loops: CDR1 ENHRY, CDR2 SYGVKD.

This chain connects TRBV5-4 to TRBJ2-7; 9 bases are a match to TRBD1. The germline V gene encodes CDR1 SGHNT and CDR2 YYREEE (reference sequence). The CDR3 covers 15 residues. Trimming at V came to 2 bases and at J to 3 bases, leaving 6 bases not matched to a gene. Here the CDR3 reads CASSLDGTGYYEQYF. Written as DNA, the CDR3 is TGTGCCAGCAGCTTAGACGGGACAGGGTACTACGAGCAGTACTTC.

J is TRBJ2-3 and V is TRBV9; TRBD1 aligns across 8 bases. The germline CDR1 and CDR2 sequences are SGDLS and YYNGEE. This CDR3 has 16 amino acids. Trimming at V came to 4 bases and at J to 5 bases, leaving 12 bases not matched to a gene. CDR3 in amino acids: CASSPRLGQGGDTQYF. DNA for the CDR3: TGTGCCAGCAGCCCGCGTCTAGGACAGGGTGGAGATACGCAGTATTTT.

Regarding this clone: The same CDR3 can be traced to other DNA sequences in this sample. This chain connects TRBV6-5 to TRBJ1-5, with a weak D call TRBD1 (6 bases). This CDR3 spans 14 amino acids. Germline CDR1 is MNHEY and CDR2 is SVGAGI. V shed 5 bases and J shed 0 bases, with 8 bases lying between them. This CDR3 reads CASSLDSSNQPQHF. CDR3 nucleotides: TGTGCCAGCAGTCTGGACAGTAGCAATCAGCCCCAGCATTTT.

The CDR3 sequence is CASSRQVTYEQYF. The DNA for the CDR3 is TGTGCCAGCAGTCGACAGGTTACCTACGAGCAGTACTTC. The chain couples TRBV27 to TRBJ2-7; tentatively, D is TRBD1 (6 bases). Deletions cut 5 bases from V and 2 bases from J, with 10 bases between. Per germline, CDR1 MNHEY and CDR2 SMNVEV (reference sequence). The CDR3 extends over 13 amino acids.

Comment on this clone: This sample also contains other DNA sequences that code for the same CDR3. The J gene is TRBJ2-1, the V gene TRBV18; TRBD1 aligns across 9 bases. CDR3 length equals 14 residues. CDR1 and CDR2 from the germline V gene are KGHSH and LQKENI. Trimming at V came to 9 bases and at J to 3 bases, leaving 6 bases not matched to a gene. CDR3 residues: CASRGTGSYNEQFF. The DNA of the CDR3 is TGTGCCAGTCGAGGGACAGGGAGCTACAATGAGCAGTTCTTC.

This rearrangement joins TRBV10-3 to TRBJ2-5; 8 nucleotides match TRBD2. Germline loops: CDR1 ENHRY, CDR2 SYGVKD. V shed 7 bases and J 2 bases; nucleotides not matched to a gene: 6. CDR3 length: 14 residues. The CDR3 loop reads CAITPGGGQETQYF. The CDR3 DNA sequence: TGTGCCATCACTCCCGGGGGGGGACAAGAGACCCAGTACTTC.

In its sample, this clone was seen once. The V gene is TRBV6-6, the J gene TRBJ1-4; D is perhaps TRBD1 (5 bases). The CDR3 runs 14 residues. The V end was cut by 5 bases, the J end by 1 base, with 8 bases between. Germline lookup yields CDR1 MNHNY and CDR2 SVGAGI (reference sequence). The CDR3 here is CASSPGRTNEKLFF. The CDR3 bases are TGTGCCAGCAGTCCAGGGCGAACTAATGAAAAACTGTTTTTT.

Points on this clone: The sample has other DNA sequences that encode this CDR3 too. The chain employs TRBV9 and TRBJ2-1, with D tentatively TRBD2 (6 bases). The ends were cut back, 0 bases at V and 4 bases at J, with 11 bases in the middle. The CDR3 runs to 15 residues. Germline V lookup: CDR1 SGDLS, CDR2 YYNGEE. The CDR3 spells CASSVAGVGYNEQFF. The DNA for the CDR3 is TGTGCCAGCAGCGTAGCGGGAGTGGGGTACAATGAGCAGTTCTTC. Filled out from reference TRBV9 and TRBJ2-1, the complete variable domain reads DSGVTQTPKHLITATGQRVTLRCSPRSGDLSVYWYQQSLDQGLQFLIQYYNGEERAKGNILERFSAQQFPDLHSELNLSSLELGDSALYFCASSVAGVGYNEQFFGPGTRLTVL.

The genes are TRBV2 and TRBJ2-5; D remains ambiguous. Per the germline V gene, CDR1 is SNHLY and CDR2 is FYNNEI. This CDR3 contains 12 residues. The V end lost 6 bases, the J end lost 1 base, and 6 bases lay between the germline ends. CDR3 nucleotide sequence: TGTGCCAGCAGAAAGACCCAAGAGACCCAGTACTTC. It is translated as CASRKTQETQYF.

The chain links TRBV27 to TRBJ2-5; tentative D call: TRBD2 (6 bases). CDR3 length: 15 residues. Germline CDR1 reads MNHEY; CDR2 reads SMNVEV (reference sequence). The germline V and J ends were trimmed by 5 bases and 2 bases, with 15 bases remaining between them. The CDR3 loop is CASSPRLGGQETQYF. The CDR3 DNA reads TGTGCCAGCAGTCCCAGGTTAGGAGGGCAAGAGACCCAGTACTTC.

The chain is built from TRBV5-1 and TRBJ2-7; 10 bases align to TRBD2. CDR3 size: 15 residues. Germline trimming cut 4 bases from V and 2 bases from J; bases unmatched to any gene: 6. Germline V CDR1 and CDR2: SGHRS, YFSETQ. The CDR3 protein is CASSASSGRAYEQYF. The CDR3 nucleotides read TGCGCCAGCAGCGCCTCTAGCGGGAGAGCCTACGAGCAGTACTTC.

This sequence joins TRBV7-6 and TRBJ2-4; 13 bases match TRBD2. The CDR3 spans 18 residues. Germline CDR1 is SGHVS and CDR2 is FNYEAQ. V gave up 5 bases and J gave up 0 bases; unmatched junction bases: 7. The CDR3 is CASSLGLAGVLAKNIQYF. The DNA for the CDR3 is TGTGCCAGCAGCCTAGGACTAGCGGGAGTTTTAGCCAAAAACATTCAGTACTTC. Filled out from reference TRBV7-6 and TRBJ2-4, the complete variable domain reads GAGVSQSPRYKVTKRGQDVALRCDPISGHVSLYWYRQALGQGPEFLTYFNYEAQQDKSGLPNDRFSAERPEGSISTLTIQRTEQRDSAMYRCASSLGLAGVLAKNIQYFGAGTRLSVL.

This chain joins TRBV6-5 and TRBJ2-7; a possible D gene is TRBD2 (5 bases). V was cut by 6 bases and J by 3 bases, with 15 bases left in between. The CDR3 is 14 amino acids. Per the germline V gene, CDR1 is MNHEY and CDR2 is SVGAGI. CDR3 residues: CASSLGFRGYEQYF. In DNA, the CDR3 is TGTGCCAGCAGCCTTGGGTTCCGGGGCTACGAGCAGTACTTC.